This is a list of T cell receptor beta chains from one sample in a study of T cells after yellow fever vaccination. TCRdb recomputed calls from the 5' RACE reads with MiXCR, one row per CDR3 protein. This table has about 580,000 distinct CDR3 sequences, about a sixth appearing once. This material consisted of PBMCs, taken 5 to 6 days after the first yellow fever vaccination. These receptors were obtained from a young man who received the YFV17D yellow fever vaccine. Both conserved end residues are part of each CDR3. A D gene is named only where the DNA matches it firmly. The size entry is marked missing in some rows and otherwise reads once, few, many or a size class.

>TRBJ2-5|TRBV12-3/TRBV12-4|-|-
TGTGCCAGCAACCCGACCCCTCTGGGAGAGACCCAGTACTTC
CASNPTPLGETQYF
>TRBJ2-1|TRBV5-1|few|-
TGCGCCAGCAGCACCGGGACTTCCAACAATGAGCAGTTCTTC
CASSTGTSNNEQFF
>TRBJ2-2|TRBV6-5|-|TRBD1
TGTGCCAGCAGTCACGGACCTGGACAGGGAGTCACCGGGGAGCTGTTTTTT
CASSHGPGQGVTGELFF
>TRBJ2-6|TRBV20-1|-|-
TGCAGTGCTGACGTAACAGGCTCTGGGGCCAACGTCCTGACTTTC
CSADVTGSGANVLTF
>TRBJ2-2|TRBV9|few|TRBD1
TGTGCCAGCAGCGCTGACGTAGGGGGCCCGAACACCGGGGAGCTGTTTTTT
CASSADVGGPNTGELFF
>TRBJ1-5|TRBV5-4|few|-
TGTGCCAGCAGCTTGTATGGGGTTCAGCCCCAGCATTTT
CASSLYGVQPQHF
>TRBJ2-3|TRBV7-2|few|TRBD2
TGTGCCAGCAGCTTACTAGCGGGGGGGGTCAATACGCAGTATTTT
CASSLLAGGVNTQYF
>TRBJ2-5|TRBV7-9|-|-
TGTGCCAGCAGCCCCCCTTTAGACAGGTTTGATGCAGAGACCCAGTACTTC
CASSPPLDRFDAETQYF
>TRBJ2-7|TRBV7-9|few|-
TGTGCCAGCAACAACCGGGACCGACCCTACGAGCAGTACTTC
CASNNRDRPYEQYF
>TRBJ1-3|TRBV25-1|few|-
TGTGCCAGCAGTGGCTCTTTCGGGGACTCTGGAAACACCATATATTTT
CASSGSFGDSGNTIYF
>TRBJ2-1|TRBV4-1|few|TRBD2
TGCGCCAGCAGCCAAGATGGGAGGACTAGCTTCTATGAGCAGTTCTTC
CASSQDGRTSFYEQFF
>TRBJ1-2|TRBV7-9|-|-
TGTGCCAGCAGCTCGAAACAGGGCCCATATGGCTACACCTTC
CASSSKQGPYGYTF
>TRBJ1-2|TRBV20-1|-|TRBD1
TGCAGTGCTAGGAGACAGGGGGACTATGGCTACACCTTC
CSARRQGDYGYTF
>TRBJ1-3|TRBV12-3/TRBV12-4|many|-
TGTGCCAGCAGTCCGTCGGCGGGTGGAAACACCATATATTTT
CASSPSAGGNTIYF
>TRBJ1-5|TRBV4-1|few|-
TGCGCCAGCAGCCAAGCCATCACTTATAGCAATCAGCCCCAGCATTTT
CASSQAITYSNQPQHF
>TRBJ1-1|TRBV12-3/TRBV12-4|-|TRBD1
TGTGCCAGCAGTATAAAACAGGGGGCGCGTGACACTGAAGCTTTCTTT
CASSIKQGARDTEAFF
>TRBJ1-2|TRBV7-2|few|-
TGTGCCAGCAGCTTGTACGAGATTAACTATGGCTACACCTTC
CASSLYEINYGYTF
>TRBJ2-1|TRBV5-1|few|-
TGCGCCAGCAGCCAAAACACCGATGAGCAGTTCTTC
CASSQNTDEQFF
>TRBJ2-3|TRBV28|few|-
TGTGCCAGCAGAGGGGTCCTCACAGATACGCAGTATTTT
CASRGVLTDTQYF
>TRBJ2-2|TRBV12-3/TRBV12-4|-|-
TGTGCCAGCAGTTTTGGTGGGGTAACCGGGGAGCTGTTTTTT
CASSFGGVTGELFF
>TRBJ2-3|TRBV5-1|-|TRBD2
TGCGCCAGCAGATTCGGGGGGTTAGCAGATACGCAGTATTTT
CASRFGGLADTQYF
>TRBJ2-2|TRBV6-6|-|-
TGTGCCAGCCACAGGGTTGGCGGGGAGCTGTTTTTT
CASHRVGGELFF
>TRBJ2-1|TRBV5-1|few|-
TGCGCCAGCAGCTGGACCTCGCCGACCTACAATGAGCAGTTCTTC
CASSWTSPTYNEQFF
>TRBJ2-6|TRBV19|few|-
TGTGCCAGTCGCCACGAGTACTCTGGGGCCAACGTCCTGACTTTC
CASRHEYSGANVLTF
>TRBJ1-2|TRBV19|few|-
TGTGCCGCCGGTAGTGCGGGATATGGCTACACCTTC
CAAGSAGYGYTF
>TRBJ2-1|TRBV4-1|-|-
TGCGCCAGCAGCCAAGATCCCGGGGGTCCCCACAATGAGCAGTTCTTC
CASSQDPGGPHNEQFF
>TRBJ1-2|TRBV18|once|-
TGTGCCAGCTCACCTACGACAGAGCTCTATGGCTACACCTTC
CASSPTTELYGYTF
>TRBJ1-1|TRBV4-1|few|-
TGCGCCAGCAGCCAAGAAAGGAGACACACTGAAGCTTTCTTT
CASSQERRHTEAFF
>TRBJ2-3|TRBV5-1|-|-
TGCGCCAGCAGCTTGGATCATGCAGATACGCAGTATTTT
CASSLDHADTQYF
>TRBJ2-7|TRBV7-7|-|-
TGTGCCAGCAGTCCCACCCCTGGGACGAGCGAGCAGTACTTC
CASSPTPGTSEQYF
>TRBJ2-2|TRBV24-1|few|-
TGTGCCACCAGTGCCAGACAGTTCACCGGGGAGCTGTTTTTT
CATSARQFTGELFF
>TRBJ1-6|TRBV3-1|few|TRBD1
TGTGCCAGCAGCCACGGACAGGGAATTAATTCACCCCTCCACTTT
CASSHGQGINSPLHF
>TRBJ1-2|TRBV11-2|few|-
TGTGCCAGCAGCCACTGGCGGAAAGGAGGTACTGGCTACACCTTC
CASSHWRKGGTGYTF
>TRBJ2-7|TRBV5-1|many|TRBD2
TGCGCCAGCAGCCCCGGGACTAGCGGGGACGAGCAGTACTTC
CASSPGTSGDEQYF
>TRBJ2-1|TRBV12-3/TRBV12-4|-|-
TGTGCCAGCAGCTCCCTAGCAAGGAATGAGCAGTTCTTC
CASSSLARNEQFF
>TRBJ2-7|TRBV20-1|-|TRBD2
TGCAGTGCCGTAGGGAGCGGGGGTACGCGCCAGTACTTC
CSAVGSGGTRQYF
>TRBJ2-5|TRBV20-1|few|TRBD2
TGCAGTGCTAGAACTAGCGGGGGTCCCTGGGAGACCCAGTACTTC
CSARTSGGPWETQYF
>TRBJ2-6|TRBV7-3|-|-
-
CASSLLFGEGYSGANVLTF
>TRBJ2-1|TRBV6-2/TRBV6-3|-|-
TGTGCCAGCAGTTACTCCACGGATAGCTCCTACAATGAGCAGTTCTTC
CASSYSTDSSYNEQFF
>TRBJ1-1|TRBV5-1|many|-
TGTGCCAGCAGCTTAACGGGGGGCACTGAAGCTTTCTTT
CASSLTGGTEAFF
>TRBJ1-1|TRBV5-1|-|-
TGCGCCAGCAGCTCGGACAGCGGTACTGAAGCTTTCTTT
CASSSDSGTEAFF
>TRBJ2-4|TRBV4-3|-|TRBD1
TGCGCCAGCAGCCACGGACAGGCCCAAAACATTCAGTACTTC
CASSHGQAQNIQYF
>TRBJ1-3|TRBV7-8|few|-
TGTGCCAGCCGCACCGGGTCATTAGGAAACACCATATATTTT
CASRTGSLGNTIYF
>TRBJ1-2|TRBV28|many|-
TGTGCCAGCAGTTCCTCAGGCAGGAGACTCTATGGCTACACCTTC
CASSSSGRRLYGYTF
>TRBJ1-5|TRBV20-1|few|TRBD1
TGCAGTGCTAGAATGGGACAGGGGCTTCAGCCCCAGCATTTT
CSARMGQGLQPQHF
>TRBJ2-1|TRBV11-2|few|-
TGTGCCAGCAGCCCCCAACTAGGGGGTGGTCATGAGCAGTTCTTC
CASSPQLGGGHEQFF
>TRBJ2-7|TRBV6-2/TRBV6-3|-|-
TGTGCCAGCAGTTACCGGATCGAGACTTACCGGAACGAGCAGTACTTC
CASSYRIETYRNEQYF
>TRBJ1-1|TRBV20-1|-|-
TGCAGCGCTGGCCAGGCATGGAGCATCACTGAAGCTTTCTTT
CSAGQAWSITEAFF
>TRBJ2-3|TRBV3-1|-|-
TGTGCCAGCAGCCAAGGATCAGGGTCCACAGATACGCAGTATTTT
CASSQGSGSTDTQYF
>TRBJ2-7|TRBV2|-|-
TGTGCCACGAAGGGGCTATCATACGAGCAGTACTTC
CATKGLSYEQYF
>TRBJ2-4|TRBV29-1|many|-
TGCAGCGGGTCATCGGGGGACGACATTCAGTACTTC
CSGSSGDDIQYF
>TRBJ2-2|TRBV6-2/TRBV6-3|few|-
TGTGCCAGCAGTTACTCCGGGGGCACCGGGGAGCTGTTTTTT
CASSYSGGTGELFF
>TRBJ2-2|TRBV9|many|-
TGTGCCAGCAGCACCTGGGCAGATAACACCGGGGAGCTGTTTTTT
CASSTWADNTGELFF
>TRBJ2-5|TRBV12-3/TRBV12-4|-|-
TGTGCCAGCAGCCCGACGGGAGCTAGGGAGACCCAGTACTTC
CASSPTGARETQYF
>TRBJ2-5|TRBV7-2|-|-
TGTGCCAGCAGCCCCGGTGGGAACCAGTACTTC
CASSPGGNQYF
>TRBJ2-2|TRBV4-3|few|-
TGCGCCAGCAGCCAAGAATGGGGTTCCACCGGGGAGCTGTTTTTT
CASSQEWGSTGELFF